The 23 T cell receptor beta chains below were found in one sample sequenced in a study of cytomegalovirus exposure and HLA in healthy donors. It was with 60 Vbeta and 13 Jbeta primers that the PCR ran. Some clones are missing from TCRdb's copy, which holds only in-frame ones; the method was immunoSEQ multiplex PCR. The sample has about 200,000 clones, 75% to 90% seen once; the top ten hold around 0.34%. Sequencing was done on a sample of PBMCs. All receptors derive from a woman in her 30s in good health and CMV-seronegative.

A remark on this clone: Other DNA sequences in this sample translate to the same CDR3. This chain joins TRBV5-1 and TRBJ2-7; possible D gene TRBD1, 6 bases. From germline, CDR1 is SGHRS and CDR2 YFSETQ. The V end was cut by 3 bases, the J end by 0 bases, with 7 bases between. CDR3 size: 13 residues. The CDR3 DNA sequence: TGCGCCAGCAGCTCAGGGGTCTCCTACGAGCAGTACTTC. Protein product: CASSSGVSYEQYF.

The genes are TRBV6-5 and TRBJ2-2; the D gene is possibly TRBD1 (6 bases). Germline V CDR1 and CDR2: MNHEY, SVGAGI. The CDR3 spans 15 residues. Trimming took off 6 bases at V and 5 bases at J, with 16 bases between the two ends. This CDR3 reads CASSNRELRTGELFF. The CDR3 DNA is TGTGCCAGCAGCAACAGGGAATTACGGACCGGGGAGCTGTTTTTT.

The gene calls are TRBV11-2 and TRBJ2-5; 7 nucleotides line up with TRBD2. The germline CDR1 and CDR2 sequences are SGHAT and FQNNGV. The V and J ends lost 3 bases and 4 bases, in that order; junction bases with no gene match: 5. The CDR3 sequence is 14 residues long. CDR3 in DNA: TGTGCCAGCAGCTTCCCAGGGAGGGGAGAGACCCAGTACTTC. Protein product: CASSFPGRGETQYF.

The chain has TRBV5-4 and TRBJ2-3; 11 nucleotides match TRBD2. CDR1 and CDR2 from the germline V gene are SGHNT and YYREEE (reference sequence). Trimming took 1 base from V and 3 from J; bases not matched to a gene: 1. CDR3 length equals 15 residues. DNA of the CDR3: TGTGCCAGCAGCTTGACTAGCGGGAGTACAGATACGCAGTATTTT. As protein: CASSLTSGSTDTQYF.

The chain employs TRBV6-6 and TRBJ2-5; 7 bases fit TRBD1. The J call could be wrong; TRBJ2-7 is a better fit for the DNA end. The CDR3 length is 13 residues. Germline loops: CDR1 MNHNY, CDR2 SVGAGI (reference sequence). The CDR3 spells CATQTGVSYEQYF. The CDR3 DNA sequence: TGTGCCACTCAAACAGGGGTCTCCTACGAGCAGTACTTC.

This rearrangement joins TRBV6-1 to TRBJ2-7; the D gene is possibly TRBD2 (6 bases). The V gene's germline CDR1 is MNHNS and CDR2 SASEGT. This CDR3 spans 15 amino acids. Trimming left V 1 base short and J 0 bases short, with 10 bases between. CDR3 sequence reads: CASSEGDLYSYEQYF. CDR3 in DNA: TGTGCCAGCAGTGAAGGGGACTTGTACTCCTACGAGCAGTACTTC.

This chain links TRBV6-5 with TRBJ2-1, with D maybe TRBD2 (5 bases). Trimming shortened V by 6 bases and J by 4 bases, and 10 bases separated the two germline ends. The germline V gene has CDR1 MNHEY and CDR2 SVGAGI. The CDR3 is made up of 13 amino acids. Here the CDR3 reads CASRGGLYNEQFF. CDR3 sequence (DNA): TGTGCCAGCAGGGGCGGACTTTACAATGAGCAGTTCTTC.

The rearrangement joins TRBV2 to TRBJ1-1; maybe TRBD1 (5 bases). Germline V CDR1 and CDR2: SNHLY, FYNNEI. V was cut by 5 bases and J by 1 base, with 8 bases left in between. The CDR3 contains 13 residues. CDR3 sequence (DNA): TGTGCCAGCAGTTCGGACAAGAACACTGAAGCTTTCTTT. Its translation is CASSSDKNTEAFF.

The rearrangement links TRBV6-1 to TRBJ2-5; D might be TRBD2 (5 bases). From germline, CDR1 is MNHNS and CDR2 SASEGT. V shed 5 bases and J shed 0 bases, with 7 bases lying between them. This CDR3 is 13 amino acids long. CDR3 DNA sequence: TGTGCCAGCAGTCTGGACTACCAAGAGACCCAGTACTTC. It translates to CASSLDYQETQYF.

The chain links TRBV29-1 to TRBJ1-1; D is ambiguous. CDR1 SQVTM and CDR2 ANQGSEA come from the germline V gene. This CDR3 contains 11 residues. V was clipped by 4 bases and J by 7 bases, with 10 bases between them. Here the CDR3 reads CSVVLAHEAFF. CDR3 nucleotide sequence: TGCAGCGTTGTTCTGGCACATGAAGCTTTCTTT.

This clone was seen once. This chain connects TRBV29-1 to TRBJ2-5; D unclear. The CDR3 totals 13 residues. Germline CDR1 reads SQVTM; CDR2 reads ANQGSEA. Trimming pared 3 bases from V and 4 bases from J, leaving 12 bases between. CDR3 bases: TGCAGCGTTGACCGGTACCTAGGAGAGACCCAGTACTTC. It is translated as CSVDRYLGETQYF.

The sample holds one count of this clone. The rearrangement links TRBV30 to TRBJ2-7, with TRBD1 matching over 8 bases. The germline V gene encodes CDR1 GTSNPN and CDR2 SVGIG (reference sequence). V lost 4 bases and J lost 4; bases outside the gene matches: 6. The CDR3 has 13 amino acids. In DNA form, the CDR3 reads TGTGCCTGGACCCGACAGGGGCTTTACGAGCAGTACTTC. As protein: CAWTRQGLYEQYF. Complete variable domain (other parts from reference TRBV30 and TRBJ2-7): SQTIHQWPATLVQPVGSPLSLECTVEGTSNPNLYWYRQAAGRGLQLLFYSVGIGQISSEVPQNLSASRPQDRQFILSSKKLLLSDSGFYLCAWTRQGLYEQYFGPGTRLTVT.

The gene calls are TRBV11-3 and TRBJ1-5; no clear D gene. This CDR3 has 14 amino acids. V lost 3 bases, J lost 0 bases, and 6 bases lay in between. Germline assignment: CDR1 SGHNT and CDR2 YENEEA. CDR3 coding DNA: TGTGCCAGCAGCTTCGGTGATAGCAATCAGCCCCAGCATTTT. It codes for CASSFGDSNQPQHF.

The genes are TRBV6-1 and TRBJ2-7; the D gene is possibly TRBD1 (5 bases). The germline V gene encodes CDR1 MNHNS and CDR2 SASEGT. V was shortened by 5 bases and J by 1 base, with 15 bases between the two germline ends. This CDR3 spans 15 amino acids. CDR3 coding DNA: TGTGCCAGCAGTATAGACAGTCCACAGTCCTACGAGCAGTACTTC. It encodes CASSIDSPQSYEQYF.

For the CDR3, the DNA is TGTGCCAGCAGCGTGGGACTAGCGGGAGGGGAAACCGGGGAGCTGTTTTTT. This codes for CASSVGLAGGETGELFF. The chain recombines TRBV5-4 with TRBJ2-2, with TRBD2 matching 16 bases. V shed 4 bases and J 5 bases; nucleotides not matched to a gene: 5. Germline CDR1 and CDR2: SGHNT and YYREEE (reference sequence). The CDR3 runs 17 residues.

The genes are TRBV4-2 and TRBJ2-3, with 7 bases aligning to TRBD1. The germline CDR1 and CDR2 sequences are LGHNA and YNFKEQ. The CDR3 covers 14 residues. V lost 1 base, J lost 5 bases, and 3 bases stayed unmatched. CDR3 sequence reads: CASSQAGGKDTQYF. For the CDR3, the DNA is TGTGCCAGCAGCCAAGCAGGGGGAAAAGATACGCAGTATTTT.

The chain couples TRBV15 to TRBJ1-5; 9 bases agree with TRBD1. The V segment lost 4 bases and the J segment 6 bases; nucleotides outside the gene matches: 4. CDR3 length: 14 amino acids. CDR1 is LNHNV and CDR2 is YYDKDF in the germline V gene (reference sequence). In nucleotides, the CDR3 is TGTGCCACCAGCACGGGACAGGGTGGTCAGCCCCAGCATTTT. This codes for CATSTGQGGQPQHF.

The chain is built from TRBV5-8 and TRBJ1-2; the D gene is possibly TRBD1 (5 bases). CDR3 size: 17 residues. The V end was cut by 1 base, the J end by 5 bases, with 21 bases between. Germline-derived CDR1 and CDR2 are SGHTS and YDEGEE. The CDR3 nucleotides read TGTGCCAGCAGCTTGCTTGTAACGCTAGACAGTTTATATGGCTACACCTTC. Translation: CASSLLVTLDSLYGYTF.

This clone was seen only once. V and J are TRBV27 and TRBJ2-7; D may be TRBD2 (6 bases). The germline gives CDR1 MNHEY, CDR2 SMNVEV (reference sequence). V lost 3 bases and J lost 2, with 11 bases in between. The CDR3 is made up of 14 amino acids. The CDR3 nucleotides are TGTGCCAGCAGTTTTGGCGGGGCTGCCTACGAGCAGTACTTC. Its protein is CASSFGGAAYEQYF.

This sequence joins TRBV6-5 and TRBJ2-7; 12 nucleotides align to TRBD1. Trimming at V came to 8 bases and at J to 7 bases, leaving 9 bases not matched to a gene. Germline V gives CDR1 MNHEY, CDR2 SVGAGI. The CDR3 has 14 residues. In nucleotides, the CDR3 is TGTGCCAGCGGAACCGGGACAGGGGGCGGAGAGCAGTACTTC. Translating gives CASGTGTGGGEQYF.

V is TRBV28 and J is TRBJ2-3; 13 bases are a match to TRBD2. Looked up from germline, CDR1 is MDHEN and CDR2 is SYDVKM. The CDR3 contains 17 residues. V was pared by 6 bases and J by 0 bases, with 6 bases of the junction left unmatched. Here the CDR3 DNA reads TGTGCCAGCAGACACCCGGGACTAGCGGGGAGCACAGATACGCAGTATTTT. Translation gives CASRHPGLAGSTDTQYF.

This clone appeared a few times. V usage is TRBV5-4 and J usage is TRBJ2-5; 7 bases align to TRBD1. CDR3 length equals 14 residues. Germline lookup yields CDR1 SGHNT and CDR2 YYREEE (reference sequence). The trim removed 4 bases at V and 2 bases at J, leaving 5 bases unmatched. CDR3 loop: CASSPDREQETQYF. CDR3 nucleotides: TGTGCCAGCAGCCCCGACAGGGAACAAGAGACCCAGTACTTC.

Details on this clone: This sample also contains other DNA sequences that code for the same CDR3. This sequence joins TRBV2 and TRBJ2-7; TRBD2 aligns across 10 bases. The J segment lost 1 base and the V segment lost 5 bases, leaving 2 bases of the junction unmatched. The CDR3 runs 14 residues. Per the germline V gene, CDR1 is SNHLY and CDR2 is FYNNEI. The chain's CDR3 is CASSLAGGSYEQYF. As DNA, the CDR3 is TGTGCCAGCAGTTTAGCGGGAGGATCCTACGAGCAGTACTTC.